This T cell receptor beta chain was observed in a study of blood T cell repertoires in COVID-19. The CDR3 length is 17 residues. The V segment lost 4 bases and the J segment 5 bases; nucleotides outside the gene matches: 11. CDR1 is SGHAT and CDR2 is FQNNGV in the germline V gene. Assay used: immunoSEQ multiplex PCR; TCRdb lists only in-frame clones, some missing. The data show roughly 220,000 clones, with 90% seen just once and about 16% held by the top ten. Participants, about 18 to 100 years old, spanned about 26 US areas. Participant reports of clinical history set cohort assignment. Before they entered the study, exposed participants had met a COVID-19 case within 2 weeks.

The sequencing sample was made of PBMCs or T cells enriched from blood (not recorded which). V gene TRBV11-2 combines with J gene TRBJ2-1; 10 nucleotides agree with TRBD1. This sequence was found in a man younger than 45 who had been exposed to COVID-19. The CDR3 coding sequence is TGTGCCAGCAGCTCCAGCCGGACAGGGGGTTTCCACAATGAGCAGTTCTTC. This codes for CASSSSRTGGFHNEQFF.